This T cell receptor beta chain was sequenced during a study of shared clonotypes between healthy human individuals. In the study overall: The study used three CD4 naive, three CD4 memory, two CD8 naive and one CD8 memory plate per donor.

The germline V gene encodes CDR1 MGHRA and CDR2 YSYEKL. There are 16 residues in the CDR3. V lost 1 base and J lost 7; bases outside the gene matches: 10. Naive CD8 cells were CD45RO-negative, positively selected for CCR7, excluding terminally differentiated effector memory CD45RA+ cells. Libraries were prepared by immunoSEQ multiplex PCR; TCRdb keeps only in-frame clonotypes and omits some of them. The sample yields 550,000 to 750,000 clones, roughly 95% seen once. The sequenced material came from naive CD8+ T cells sorted from blood. This clonotype was obtained from a woman in her twenties or thirties in good health. The chain recombines TRBV4-1 with TRBJ2-1; TRBD2 aligns across 7 bases. This CDR3 reads CASSQVVGGSDNEQFF. Written as DNA, the CDR3 is TGCGCCAGCAGCCAAGTTGTCGGCGGGAGTGATAATGAGCAGTTCTTC.